This T cell receptor (beta chain) was recovered during a study of PD-L1 blockade in urothelial cancer (dated by TCRdb to about 2017). With respect to the entire study: Therapy was started in 2014 for all patients, and atezolizumab 1,200 mg was administered intravenously every 3 weeks. About 85% of the roughly 29 patients were identified as males with urothelial cancer of bladder origin, and a prior smoking history was reported by 18 of 29 patients. Blood samples were analyzed at two time points: 3 weeks after treatment start (second dose) and 6 weeks after treatment start. Durable clinical benefit was defined as progression-free survival longer than 6 months, and TCR features were also tested against progression-free and overall survival. Under 30 patients had pretreatment blood TCR-seq, some 25 had at least one posttreatment blood collection, and some 25 had tumor TCR-seq. An exploratory multi-omic analysis was conducted of the somatic, immune and clinical correlates of response to PD-L1 blockade with atezolizumab in urothelial cancer. Pretreatment tumor samples, along with matched peripheral blood serially collected before and after atezolizumab treatment, were subjected to TCR sequencing. Blood samples yielded a median of about 150,000 T cells and around 83,000 unique TCRs, with median clonality roughly 0.082. Patients had an ECOG performance status of 0 or 1 and had received between 0 and 3 prior chemotherapy regimens. Under 10 patients achieved durable clinical benefit and some 21 did not. In the same patients, whole exome sequencing and RNA sequencing of pretreatment tumors were performed in addition to TCR sequencing. The research as a whole found: At 3 weeks after the start of treatment, tumor-associated TCR clones in peripheral blood had expanded more in patients with durable benefit (n ≈ 24, p = 0.022). Small sample size (n ≈ 30) and many exploratory analyses mean the results are intended to be hypothesis-generating. A pretreatment peripheral blood TCR clonality below the median was linked to improved progression-free and overall survival.

A total of 25 to 35 patients with locally advanced or metastatic urothelial carcinoma, treated at Memorial Sloan Kettering on a trial protocol, made up the cohort. Peripheral blood mononuclear cells were collected from each patient pretreatment and during treatment, giving between 1 and 8 total time points per patient. The Qiagen DNeasy Blood extraction kit was used to purify genomic DNA from total PBMCs and tumor samples. PBMCs were collected pretreatment and during treatment and were isolated and stored as previously described. A note on this clone: The specificity of this receptor is unknown. No clone much larger than this one lies a single base away; base qualities are absent.

Each PCR received spiked-in synthetic TCR analog templates so that absolute template abundance could be estimated from read counts. The immunoSEQ assay was used to amplify TCRbeta CDR3 regions from genomic DNA with bias-controlled V and J gene primers. Sequencing of rearranged TCRbeta segments was done at approximately 20X coverage. As for the original processing: Sequencing errors were corrected by clustering and CDR3s were annotated against IMGT to assign V, D and J genes. Out-of-frame and stop-codon sequences were excluded, and only productive TCRbeta rearrangements were used in downstream analyses. Clonality was computed as one minus Shannon entropy normalized by the log of the number of unique productive sequences. Clones differing between time points or between blood and tumor were identified using Fisher's exact test with Benjamini-Hochberg correction, with an adjusted p below 0.01 applied as the threshold. TCRdb stores this immuneACCESS table with in-frame sequences only. Part of the clones is absent; in the studies checked, under half of the shortfall reflects unresolved V genes, and no reason is known for the rest. D and trimming come from the DNA, and the V and J calls and clone size come from that table. The table for this sample lists about 74,000 clones; around 84% of them were counted only once. The top ten clonotypes cover less than 5.5% of the sample.

Trimming removed 3 bases from V and 3 bases from J; the gene matches leave 7 bases unexplained. The CDR3 holds 16 amino acids from the cysteine to the phenylalanine. Kept here is only the CDR3 DNA, which spans 48 bases and is read in frame from base 1. For CDR1 and CDR2, the germline V gene lists SGHDN and FVKESK. This clonotype was obtained from a man between 65 and 85 years old with urothelial cancer. The sequence links TRBV14 to TRBJ2-1, with 8 bases aligning to TRBD1. The input for sequencing was PBMCs, taken around atezolizumab (anti-PD-L1) treatment. The DNA reads as follows: TGTGCCAGCAGCCACACGGGACAGGCCAACTACAATGAGCAGTTCTTC. The translation is CASSHTGQANYNEQFF.